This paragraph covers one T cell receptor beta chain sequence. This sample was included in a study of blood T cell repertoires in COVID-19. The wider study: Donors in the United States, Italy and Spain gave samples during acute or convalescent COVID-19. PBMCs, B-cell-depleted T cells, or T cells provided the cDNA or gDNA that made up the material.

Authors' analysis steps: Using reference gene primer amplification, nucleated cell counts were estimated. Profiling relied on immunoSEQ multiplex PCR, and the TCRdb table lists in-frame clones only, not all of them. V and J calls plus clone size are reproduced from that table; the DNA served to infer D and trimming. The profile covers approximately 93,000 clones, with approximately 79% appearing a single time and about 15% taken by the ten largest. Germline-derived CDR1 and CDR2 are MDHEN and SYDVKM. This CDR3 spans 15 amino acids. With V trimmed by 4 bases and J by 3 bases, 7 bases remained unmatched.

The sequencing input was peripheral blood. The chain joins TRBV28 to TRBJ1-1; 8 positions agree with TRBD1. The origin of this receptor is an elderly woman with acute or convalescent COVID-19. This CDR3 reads CASSSRTGLDTEAFF. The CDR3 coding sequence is TGTGCCAGCAGTTCAAGGACAGGGTTGGACACTGAAGCTTTCTTT.